The 15 T cell receptor beta chains below come from one sample, sequenced in a study of T cells in Graves' hyperthyroidism and ophthalmopathy. RNA transcripts yielded amplified TCR beta CDR3 regions. The HTBI primer set drove a first-round RT-PCR of the TCR CDR3. TCRdb reanalysed the multiplex PCR reads using MiXCR and keeps one entry per CDR3 protein. In the table there are more than 500,000 distinct CDR3 sequences, under 20% of which are singletons. The sample taken for sequencing was blood. The receptors stem from a woman aged 25 to 39 with Graves' hyperthyroidism.

This clonotype was recorded a few times. V gene TRBV11-1 combines with J gene TRBJ2-5; 11 positions agree with TRBD2. This CDR3 is built from 19 residues. Per the germline V gene, CDR1 is SGHAT and CDR2 is FQDESV (reference sequence). The junction had 13 bases not matched to a gene; V was cut back by 2 bases and J by 2 bases. DNA of the CDR3: TGTGCCAGCAGCTTACCTTCTAGCGGGAGGTACCATTTACAAGAGACCCAGTACTTC. It translates to CASSLPSSGRYHLQETQYF.

This clonotype came up a few times. The chain carries TRBV20-1 and TRBJ2-5, with D maybe TRBD1 (7 bases). Deletions cut 5 bases from V and 1 base from J, with 11 bases between. CDR3 length equals 13 residues. Germline-derived CDR1 and CDR2 are DFQATT and SNEGSKA (reference sequence). The CDR3: CSAGGGFQETQYF. The CDR3 DNA sequence: TGCAGTGCTGGAGGGGGCTTCCAAGAGACCCAGTACTTC.

Comments on this clonotype: A junction end diverges from the germline sequence, so it may reflect a read error. This chain connects TRBV7-7 to TRBJ2-3; 10 bases agree with TRBD2. This CDR3 has 15 residues. CDR1 is SSHAT, CDR2 FNYEAQ, per germline (reference sequence). CDR3 nucleotide sequence: TGTGCTAGCAGCATTACTAGCGGGACTACAGATACGCAGTATTTT. This encodes CASSITSGTTDTQYF.

This clonotype came up many times. CDR3 DNA sequence: TGTGCCAGCAGTGCCAGGAGGCCTAGCGGGAGCTACGAGCAGTACTTC. Translated: CASSARRPSGSYEQYF. The chain links TRBV28 to TRBJ2-7; 10 nucleotides align to TRBD2. J lost 3 bases, V lost 5 bases, and 10 bases had no gene match. This CDR3 contains 16 residues. CDR1 and CDR2 (germline): MDHEN, SYDVKM.

The chain uses TRBV20-1 and TRBJ2-5, with TRBD1 as a possible D gene (6 bases). This CDR3 spans 13 amino acids. Trimming removed 5 bases from V and 1 base from J, with 11 bases in between. Germline V CDR1 and CDR2: DFQATT, SNEGSKA (reference sequence). CDR3 bases: TGCAGTGCTGAGGACAGCCTCCAAGAGACCCAGTACTTC. Translating it yields CSAEDSLQETQYF.

In its sample, this clonotype was seen many times. The chain carries TRBV30 and TRBJ2-5, with no clear D. Per the germline V gene, CDR1 is GTSNPN and CDR2 is SVGIG (reference sequence). The CDR3 runs 14 residues. Trimming removed 4 bases at V and 1 base at J, with 13 bases between. This CDR3 reads CAWTAASLQETQYF. CDR3 nucleotides: TGTGCCTGGACGGCGGCCAGCCTCCAAGAGACCCAGTACTTC.

This clonotype has just a few counts. V and J are TRBV19 and TRBJ2-3, with TRBD2 identical over 10 bases. There are 16 residues in the CDR3. Looked up from germline, CDR1 is LNHDA and CDR2 is SQIVND (reference sequence). V lost 4 bases, J lost 0 bases, and 4 bases stayed unmatched. The CDR3 DNA reads as TGTGCCAGTAGTACTCTAGCGGGAGCTAGCACAGATACGCAGTATTTT. Its protein product is CASSTLAGASTDTQYF. Based on the CDR3 plus reference TRBV19 and TRBJ2-3, the full variable domain is DGGITQSPKYLFRKEGQNVTLSCEQNLNHDAMYWYRQDPGQGLRLIYYSQIVNDFQKGDIAEGYSVSREKKESFPLTVTSAQKNPTAFYLCASSTLAGASTDTQYFGPGTRLTVL.

The chain joins TRBV27 to TRBJ2-7; 10 bases are a match to TRBD1. The V and J ends lost 6 bases and 1 base, in that order; junction bases with no gene match: 6. This CDR3 has 15 residues. In germline, CDR1 is MNHEY, CDR2 SMNVEV (reference sequence). CDR3 sequence reads: CASSKTGGESYEQYF. The CDR3 DNA follows: TGTGCCAGCAGCAAGACAGGGGGCGAATCCTACGAGCAGTACTTC.

This CDR3 reads CASIPGGGTPPNYGYTF. CDR3 nucleotides: TGTGCCAGCATCCCGGGGGGGGGGACCCCTCCTAACTATGGCTACACCTTC. The chain combines TRBV6-1 with TRBJ1-2; D possibly corresponds to TRBD1 (5 bases). Trimming stripped 7 bases from V and 0 bases from J, with 21 bases between. The V gene's germline CDR1 is MNHNS and CDR2 SASEGT. The CDR3 runs 17 residues.

This clonotype has a count of ten or more. The rearrangement links TRBV6-1 to TRBJ1-5; a weak D match, TRBD1 (6 bases). CDR1 MNHNS and CDR2 SASEGT come from the germline V gene. Trimming pared 5 bases from V and 3 bases from J, leaving 14 bases between. The CDR3 spans 15 residues. The CDR3 region has the DNA TGTGCCAGCAGTCTTCGACAGGCTTCCAATCAGCCCCAGCATTTT. Its translation is CASSLRQASNQPQHF.

At least ten counts were recorded for this clonotype. The chain joins TRBV25-1 to TRBJ2-1, with TRBD2 matching 10 bases. The CDR3 is made up of 16 amino acids. Trimming at V came to 3 bases and at J to 4 bases, leaving 6 bases not matched to a gene. Looked up from germline, CDR1 is MGHDK and CDR2 is SYGVNS. Here the CDR3 reads CASSDSSGSRYNEQFF. The DNA of the CDR3 is TGTGCCAGCAGTGATTCTAGCGGGAGTCGGTACAATGAGCAGTTCTTC.

Comments on this clonotype: Given a much more abundant clone one base away, this may be a read error. CDR3 residues: CTSSLDVGGTDTQYF. For the CDR3, the DNA is TGCACCAGCAGCTTGGATGTAGGCGGCACAGATACGCAGTATTTT. The gene calls are TRBV5-1 and TRBJ2-3, with no clear D. The germline V gene encodes CDR1 SGHRS and CDR2 YFSETQ. There are 15 residues in the CDR3. Combining the CDR3 with reference TRBV5-1 and TRBJ2-3 gives the whole variable domain KAGVTQTPRYLIKTRGQQVTLSCSPISGHRSVSWYQQTPGQGLQFLFEYFSETQRNKGNFPGRFSGRQFSNSRSEMNVSTLELGDSALYLCTSSLDVGGTDTQYFGPGTRLTVL.

This clonotype came up a few times. The chain employs TRBV11-1 and TRBJ2-2; a possible D gene is TRBD1 (5 bases). The V gene lost 5 bases and the J gene lost 2 bases, with 18 bases spanning the gap. From germline, CDR1 is SGHAT and CDR2 FQDESV (reference sequence). The CDR3 extends over 17 amino acids. CDR3 in DNA: TGTGCCAGCAGCGAAGACGTAAAAAGGGGAAACACCGGGGAGCTGTTTTTT. Translation: CASSEDVKRGNTGELFF. Using reference TRBV11-1 and TRBJ2-2 for the parts outside the CDR3, the full variable domain is EAEVAQSPRYKITEKSQAVAFWCDPISGHATLYWYRQILGQGPELLVQFQDESVVDDSQLPKDRFSAERLKGVDSTLKIQPAELGDSAMYLCASSEDVKRGNTGELFFGEGSRLTVL.

This clonotype has more than one count but fewer than ten. The V gene is TRBV24-1, the J gene TRBJ2-2, with D hard to call. Germline lookup yields CDR1 KGHDR and CDR2 SFDVKD. This CDR3 contains 14 residues. Trimming pared 6 bases from V and 1 base from J, leaving 8 bases between. CDR3 in amino acids: CATSSRLNTGELFF. The CDR3 nucleotides read TGTGCCACCAGTTCTAGACTGAACACCGGGGAGCTGTTTTTT.

This clonotype was counted only a few times. Here the CDR3 reads CSAQEGAFTGELFF. As DNA, the CDR3 is TGCAGTGCTCAAGAGGGGGCTTTCACCGGGGAGCTGTTTTTT. The chain is built from TRBV20-1 and TRBJ2-2; 7 positions match TRBD1. The CDR3 has 14 amino acids. V shed 5 bases, J shed 4 bases, and the junction held 7 bases outside the gene matches. Germline CDR1 DFQATT, CDR2 SNEGSKA (reference sequence).